Listed below are T cell receptor beta chains from one sample, sequenced in a study of blood T cell repertoires in COVID-19. Sequencing used immunoSEQ multiplex PCR; TCRdb keeps in-frame clones, though not all of them. The table records over 85,000 clones, around 84% of them present only once. Sequenced input: peripheral blood. The receptors were gathered from a man aged 45-60 years with active or convalescent COVID-19. Both conserved end residues are part of each CDR3. Each record gives: CDR3 DNA, CDR3 protein, D gene, V gene, J gene, clone size. The D gene is left open where the match is weak. Clone size, where shown, is once, few, many, or a class for clones that have expanded.

TGTGCCAGCAGCGTAGGAAAGCGGGGGAACACAGATACGCAGTATTTT	CASSVGKRGNTDTQYF	TRBD2	TRBV9	TRBJ2-3	few
TGCGCCAGCAGTGCAGGGGGGAACGAGCAGTACTTC	CASSAGGNEQYF	-	TRBV10-2	TRBJ2-7	-
TGTGCCAGCTCAAGGGACAGTGCGAACACCGGGGAGCTGTTTTTT	CASSRDSANTGELFF	TRBD1	TRBV18	TRBJ2-2	-
TGTGCCAGCAGCCAGGGGGCGAAAGATACGCAGTATTTT	CASSQGAKDTQYF	TRBD1	TRBV6-4	TRBJ2-3	-
TGTGCCAGTATCTCGACAGGGGGACGCACAGATACGCAGTATTTT	CASISTGGRTDTQYF	TRBD1	TRBV19	TRBJ2-3	once
TGTGCCAGTAGTATTCCGGGAACTTCCAACAATGAGCAGTTCTTC	CASSIPGTSNNEQFF	-	TRBV19	TRBJ2-1	-
TGTGCCAGTAGTATAGAAGGACATGGATTGTCCCAGTACTTC	CASSIEGHGLSQYF	-	TRBV19	TRBJ2-5	-
TGCGCCAGCAGCCCTGCCGACAGATCCTACAATGAGCAGTTCTTC	CASSPADRSYNEQFF	-	TRBV5-1	TRBJ2-1	-
TGTGCCACCAGTGATTCTTCGGACATGAAACTGTTTTTT	CATSDSSDMKLFF	-	TRBV24-1	TRBJ1-4	-
TGTGCCAGCAGCCTGGAGAGAGGGCCAACCTCTGGAAACACCATATATTTT	CASSLERGPTSGNTIYF	-	TRBV27	TRBJ1-3	-
TGTGCCAGCAGCTTGGTGCAGGGAAAAGAGACCCAGTACTTC	CASSLVQGKETQYF	-	TRBV5-8	TRBJ2-5	-
TGTGCCAGATCCGGGACAGGGATCACTGAAGCTTTCTTT	CARSGTGITEAFF	TRBD1	TRBV11-2	TRBJ1-1	-
TGTGCCAGCAGCCAGGGACAGGCCCCAGATACGCAGTATTTT	CASSQGQAPDTQYF	TRBD1	TRBV7-8	TRBJ2-3	few
TGTGCCAGCAGCAAAAGACAGGGGTCGGACACCGGGGAGCTGTTTTTT	CASSKRQGSDTGELFF	-	TRBV21-1	TRBJ2-2	-
TGTGCCAGCAGCTTGGCTTTACTGACGGGCCAAGAGACCCAGTACTTC	CASSLALLTGQETQYF	-	TRBV5-5	TRBJ2-5	-
TGTGCCAGCAGTTACGGGGGGGCAAGGGAGACCCAGTACTTC	CASSYGGARETQYF	-	TRBV6-2/TRBV6-3	TRBJ2-5	-
TGCGCCAGCAGCTTGGGCCGGGACCGCGGGAGGGAGCTGTTTTTT	CASSLGRDRGRELFF	-	TRBV5-1	TRBJ2-2	-
TGTGCCAGCAGCTCCCGACAGAACAAAAACATTCAGTACTTC	CASSSRQNKNIQYF	-	TRBV7-2	TRBJ2-4	-
TGTGCCAGCTCACCGACGGGGGGGAGTTTGGAGACCCAGTACTTC	CASSPTGGSLETQYF	TRBD2	TRBV18	TRBJ2-5	-
TGTGCCAGCAGCCCACACGACAGGGGTCCTGGAAACACCATATATTTT	CASSPHDRGPGNTIYF	TRBD1	TRBV3-1/TRBV3-2	TRBJ1-3	-